These 25 T cell receptor beta chains originate from one sample sequenced in a study of cytomegalovirus exposure and HLA in healthy donors. The PCR made use of 60 Vbeta and 13 Jbeta primers. Clones were sequenced by immunoSEQ multiplex PCR, and TCRdb holds only the in-frame ones, with some missing. In the table there are approximately 120,000 clones, around three quarters of which are singletons. The material sequenced was PBMCs. The receptors were sampled from a female donor in good health and CMV-seronegative.

The rearrangement uses TRBV28 and TRBJ1-2; tentative D call: TRBD1 (6 bases). The CDR3 totals 11 residues. Per the germline V gene, CDR1 is MDHEN and CDR2 is SYDVKM. CDR3 amino acids: CAVRGNYGYTF. Written as DNA, the CDR3 is TGTGCGGTTAGGGGGAACTATGGCTACACCTTC.

The chain couples TRBV5-8 to TRBJ1-4; D is unresolved. The CDR3 length is 15 residues. V was cut by 4 bases and J by 7 bases, with 17 bases left in between. Germline CDR1 SGHTS, CDR2 YDEGEE. The CDR3 loop reads CASSPGSLVGEKLFF. In DNA, the CDR3 is TGTGCCAGCAGCCCCGGGAGCCTTGTCGGTGAAAAACTGTTTTTT.

V gene TRBV5-4 combines with J gene TRBJ2-2, with 9 bases matching TRBD2. The V and J ends lost 4 bases and 6 bases, in that order; junction bases with no gene match: 7. CDR1 and CDR2 from the germline V gene are SGHNT and YYREEE (reference sequence). The CDR3 runs 15 residues. The CDR3 protein is CASSGGTSPAGELFF. For the CDR3, the DNA is TGTGCCAGCAGCGGGGGGACTAGCCCGGCCGGGGAGCTGTTTTTT.

The V gene is TRBV5-4, the J gene TRBJ2-5, with 10 bases fitting TRBD1. Trimming cost V 5 bases and J 2 bases; bases outside gene matches: 9. The V gene's germline CDR1 is SGHNT and CDR2 YYREEE (reference sequence). The CDR3 loop spans 16 amino acids. The CDR3 DNA sequence: TGTGCCAGCAGGTTTTCCGACAGGGGGCTACAAGAGACCCAGTACTTC. It is translated as CASRFSDRGLQETQYF.

The rearrangement joins TRBV11-2 to TRBJ1-2; TRBD1 matches 10 bases. Germline V gene lookup returns CDR1 SGHAT and CDR2 FQNNGV. The V and J ends lost 7 bases and 4 bases, in that order; junction bases with no gene match: 9. The CDR3 extends over 15 amino acids. Here the CDR3 DNA reads TGTGCCAGCACCGAAGGCCGGGACAGGGGCTATGGCTACACCTTC. As protein: CASTEGRDRGYGYTF.

The chain joins TRBV15 to TRBJ1-4, with 7 bases aligning to TRBD1. In germline, CDR1 is LNHNV, CDR2 YYDKDF (reference sequence). The ends lost 0 bases at V and 10 bases at J; junction bases unmatched: 14. CDR3 length: 17 residues. CDR3 nucleotide sequence: TGTGCCACCAGCAGAGATCGAGAGGGGGCGGGTGTGGGAAAACTGTTTTTT. This encodes CATSRDREGAGVGKLFF.

This rearrangement joins TRBV2 to TRBJ1-5; no clear D gene. The CDR3 extends over 13 amino acids. The V gene's germline CDR1 is SNHLY and CDR2 FYNNEI. Trimming cost V 7 bases and J 2 bases, with 9 bases left between them. CDR3 loop: CASTGRGNQPQHF. Written as DNA, the CDR3 is TGTGCCAGCACTGGGCGCGGCAATCAGCCCCAGCATTTT.

The rearrangement links TRBV5-6 to TRBJ1-1, with D maybe TRBD1 (5 bases). Germline lookup yields CDR1 SGHDT and CDR2 YYEEEE. This CDR3 contains 14 residues. Trimming left V 0 bases short and J 5 bases short, with 11 bases between. The CDR3 sequence is CASSLVWGGTEAFF. The CDR3 DNA is TGTGCCAGCAGCTTGGTCTGGGGGGGGACTGAAGCTTTCTTT. Full variable domain (missing parts from reference TRBV5-6 and TRBJ1-1): DAGVTQSPTHLIKTRGQQVTLRCSPKSGHDTVSWYQQALGQGPQFIFQYYEEEERQRGNFPDRFSGHQFPNYSSELNVNALLLGDSALYLCASSLVWGGTEAFFGQGTRLTVV.

The V and J genes are TRBV5-1 and TRBJ2-6, with 7 bases matching TRBD1. V lost 4 bases, J lost 1 base, and 8 bases stayed unmatched. Germline assignment: CDR1 SGHRS and CDR2 YFSETQ. The CDR3 runs to 17 residues. CDR3 region: CASSITGVGSGANVLTF. CDR3 nucleotides: TGCGCCAGCAGCATTACAGGGGTTGGATCTGGGGCCAACGTCCTGACTTTC.

V gene TRBV18 combines with J gene TRBJ2-7; TRBD2 aligns across 9 bases. The V gene end was trimmed by 3 bases and the J gene end by 6 bases; junction bases not matched to a gene: 9. The CDR3 spans 15 residues. Germline-derived CDR1 and CDR2 are KGHSH and LQKENI. The DNA of the CDR3 is TGTGCCAGCTCACCTGGTAGCGGGAGAGCTAGCGAGCAGTACTTC. This gives the protein CASSPGSGRASEQYF.

CDR3 DNA sequence: TGCGCCAGCAGCTTGGTTGCGGGGGGGCCCTGGACTAATCGCGGGGAGCTGTTTTTT. Amino acid sequence: CASSLVAGGPWTNRGELFF. This sequence joins TRBV5-1 and TRBJ2-2; 9 positions agree with TRBD2. The junction had 16 bases not matched to a gene; V was cut back by 0 bases and J by 7 bases. Per the germline V gene, CDR1 is SGHRS and CDR2 is YFSETQ. The CDR3 has 19 amino acids.

V gene TRBV28 combines with J gene TRBJ1-6; 9 bases align to TRBD1. Germline values: CDR1 MDHEN, CDR2 SYDVKM. There are 14 residues in the CDR3. The junction had 6 bases not matched to a gene; V was cut back by 5 bases and J by 10 bases. CDR3 in DNA: TGTGCCAGCAGTAAACAGGGGGCACAGTCACCCCTCCACTTT. Its translation: CASSKQGAQSPLHF.

This sequence joins TRBV2 and TRBJ1-2; 8 bases line up with TRBD1. Unmatched junction bases numbered 3, after V lost 4 bases and J lost 5 bases. Germline CDR1 SNHLY, CDR2 FYNNEI. This CDR3 is built from 13 residues. CDR3 in DNA: TGTGCCAGCAGTGTAACAGGGGGGTATGGCTACACCTTC. Translation gives CASSVTGGYGYTF.

This rearrangement joins TRBV7-2 to TRBJ1-2; TRBD1 aligns across 7 bases. V shed 0 bases, J shed 4 bases, and the junction held 8 bases outside the gene matches. CDR1 is SGHTA, CDR2 FQGNSA, per germline. This CDR3 is 16 amino acids long. The CDR3 nucleotides read TGTGCCAGCAGCTTAGCCACAGGGGTTCTCTCCTATGGCTACACCTTC. Amino acids: CASSLATGVLSYGYTF.

This clone was counted only a few times. The V call is TRBV6-1, the J call TRBJ2-7; D uncertain. This CDR3 is 13 amino acids long. Trimming took off 7 bases at V and 0 bases at J, with 10 bases between the two ends. CDR1 MNHNS and CDR2 SASEGT come from the germline V gene. DNA of the CDR3: TGTGCCAGCACTCCGTCTAGCTCCTACGAGCAGTACTTC. It is translated as CASTPSSSYEQYF.

The J gene is TRBJ2-1, the V gene TRBV28, with D possibly matching TRBD2 (6 bases). The germline gives CDR1 MDHEN, CDR2 SYDVKM. Trimming took 4 bases from V and 2 from J, leaving 18 bases between them. The CDR3 loop spans 17 amino acids. The CDR3 sequence is CASSSPSGGDAYNEQFF. CDR3 coding DNA: TGTGCCAGCAGTTCCCCCTCTGGCGGGGACGCCTACAATGAGCAGTTCTTC.

The chain recombines TRBV7-2 with TRBJ2-5, with 8 bases matching TRBD2. Germline assignment: CDR1 SGHTA and CDR2 FQGNSA. The trim removed 5 bases at V and 4 bases at J, leaving 9 bases unmatched. The CDR3 extends over 15 amino acids. CDR3 loop: CASSRSSGGRETQYF. For the CDR3, the DNA is TGTGCCAGCAGCCGATCGAGCGGGGGTAGAGAGACCCAGTACTTC. Supplemented by reference TRBV7-2 and TRBJ2-5, the full variable domain reads GAGVSQSPSNKVTEKGKDVELRCDPISGHTALYWYRQSLGQGLEFLIYFQGNSAPDKSGLPSDRFSAERTGGSVSTLTIQRTQQEDSAVYLCASSRSSGGRETQYFGPGTRLLVL.

This clone was seen only a few times. This chain joins TRBV27 and TRBJ2-3, with 8 nucleotides matching TRBD2. V shed 4 bases, J shed 4 bases, and the junction held 7 bases outside the gene matches. The CDR3 covers 15 residues. Germline assignment: CDR1 MNHEY and CDR2 SMNVEV (reference sequence). CDR3 nucleotide sequence: TGTGCCAGCAGTTATTCAGCGGGAGAGGCAGATACGCAGTATTTT. Protein sequence: CASSYSAGEADTQYF.

The chain employs TRBV5-6 and TRBJ1-2; TRBD1 matches at 9 bases. CDR3 length equals 12 residues. Losses at the gene ends were 3 bases for V and 9 bases for J; bases not matched to a gene: 3. The germline V gene encodes CDR1 SGHDT and CDR2 YYEEEE. The CDR3 loop reads CASSWDRVSYTF. The CDR3 DNA reads as TGTGCCAGCAGCTGGGACAGGGTTAGCTACACCTTC.

The rearrangement joins TRBV14 to TRBJ2-2, with TRBD2 matching 8 bases. With 8 bases clipped from V and 7 bases from J, the junction kept 6 bases outside the gene matches. The CDR3 runs to 13 residues. From germline, CDR1 is SGHDN and CDR2 FVKESK. The CDR3 bases are TGTGCCAGCCGGAGCGGGGGCGGCGGGGAGCTGTTTTTT. Protein sequence: CASRSGGGGELFF.

The V gene is TRBV30, the J gene TRBJ2-7; tentative D call: TRBD1 (6 bases). V dropped 8 bases and J dropped 2 bases, with 13 bases sitting between them. In germline, CDR1 is GTSNPN, CDR2 SVGIG (reference sequence). The length of the CDR3 is 12 residues. The CDR3 DNA sequence: TGTGCCGGGGGCCTCACCACCTACGAGCAGTACTTC. Translated, it gives CAGGLTTYEQYF.

This sequence joins TRBV6-1 and TRBJ1-4, with D perhaps matching TRBD1 (6 bases). The CDR3 has 13 amino acids. The germline gives CDR1 MNHNS, CDR2 SASEGT. V lost 7 bases and J lost 2, with 8 bases in between. The CDR3: CASNRVTNEKLFF. DNA of the CDR3: TGTGCCAGCAACAGGGTCACTAATGAAAAACTGTTTTTT.

Points on this clone: Germline and junction disagree at one end, which may indicate a read error. The chain links TRBV7-9 to TRBJ1-4; tentative D call: TRBD1 (5 bases). The CDR3 length is 14 residues. The germline V gene has CDR1 SEHNR and CDR2 FQNEAQ (reference sequence). The CDR3 sequence: CSSSSPDGLGALFF. CDR3 DNA: TGTTCCAGCAGCTCCCCCGACGGCCTTGGGGCACTGTTTTTT.

This clone was observed a handful of times. The chain couples TRBV27 to TRBJ1-2; 10 bases are shared with TRBD1. The J segment lost 5 bases and the V segment lost 4 bases, leaving 7 bases of the junction unmatched. This CDR3 spans 15 amino acids. From germline, CDR1 is MNHEY and CDR2 SMNVEV (reference sequence). The CDR3 DNA sequence: TGTGCCAGCAGTTCGCCGGGACAGGGGTGGTATGGCTACACCTTC. Its translation: CASSSPGQGWYGYTF.

The rearrangement links TRBV2 to TRBJ1-6, with 9 bases aligning to TRBD1. From germline, CDR1 is SNHLY and CDR2 FYNNEI. The ends lost 5 bases at V and 7 bases at J; junction bases unmatched: 12. The CDR3 is 17 residues long. The CDR3 loop reads CASSTGQGMLGNSPLHF. The CDR3 DNA reads TGTGCCAGCAGTACCGGACAGGGGATGTTGGGCAATTCACCCCTCCACTTT.